This T cell receptor beta chain was found in a study of cytomegalovirus exposure and HLA in healthy donors. Study-level results: In a later analysis, DRB1 alleles had the most associated TCRs; HLA-C alleles the fewest.

Note on this clone: The antigen remains undetermined.

Researchers ran the PCR with 60 Vbeta and 13 Jbeta primers. Generated by immunoSEQ multiplex PCR, the TCRdb table keeps only in-frame clones and is missing some. The sample has 150,000 to 170,000 clones, about four fifths seen once; the top ten hold around 2.8%. V was clipped by 0 bases and J by 2 bases; unmatched bases: 4. CDR3 size: 15 residues. Germline CDR1 is ENHRY and CDR2 is SYGVKD. The sequenced sample consisted of PBMCs. The rearrangement uses TRBV10-3 and TRBJ2-7, with 7 positions matching TRBD2. This receptor was obtained from a man aged 18 to 29 in good health and CMV-seronegative. CDR3 coding DNA: TGTGCCATCAGTGAGTCTACCGGGACTACCTACGAGCAGTACTTC. It specifies CAISESTGTTYEQYF.